This T cell receptor beta chain originates from a study of T cell clonotyping in hematopoietic cell transplantation. Documented time point: recipient sample about 28 days before transplant, after cytoreduction. Samples: about 28 days before transplant, then days 30, 100 and 180 after. V trimming: 5 bases; J trimming: 1 base; junction bases outside the gene matches: 5. The CDR3 spans 15 residues. Germline CDR1 and CDR2: MNHEY and SVGAGI. Sequencing was performed with immunoSEQ multiplex PCR; in TCRdb, only in-frame clones are kept and a portion is missing. The sample consists of roughly 48,000 clones, 80% to 85% of them appearing once.

The chain links TRBV6-5 to TRBJ1-1, with 9 bases lining up with TRBD1. The starting material was peripheral blood mononuclear cells, obtained before stem cell transplant. The receptor was derived from a man in his fifties or sixties with myelodysplastic syndrome. Some clones in this sample may be carry-over from other donors' samples. The CDR3 spells CASSKPGQGNTEAFF. CDR3 coding DNA: TGTGCCAGCAGTAAACCGGGACAGGGGAACACTGAAGCTTTCTTT.